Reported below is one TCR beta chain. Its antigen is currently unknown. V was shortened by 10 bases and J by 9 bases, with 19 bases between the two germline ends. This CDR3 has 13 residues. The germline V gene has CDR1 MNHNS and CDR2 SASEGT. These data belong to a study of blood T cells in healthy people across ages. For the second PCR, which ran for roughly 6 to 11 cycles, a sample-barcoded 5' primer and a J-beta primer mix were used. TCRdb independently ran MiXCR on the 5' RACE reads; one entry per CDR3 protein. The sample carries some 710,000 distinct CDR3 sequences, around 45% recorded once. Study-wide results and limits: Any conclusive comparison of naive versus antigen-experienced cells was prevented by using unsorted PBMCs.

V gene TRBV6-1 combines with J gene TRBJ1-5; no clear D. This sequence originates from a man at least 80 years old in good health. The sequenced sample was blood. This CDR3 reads CATTVEAYRPQHF. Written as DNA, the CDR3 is TGTGCCACCACGGTGGAGGCGTATCGGCCCCAGCATTTT.